Included here is one TCR beta chain sequence, with context. Next came a second PCR, run for about 7 to 11 cycles, which used a sample-barcoded 5' primer along with a J-beta primer mix. Every sample produced at least 2.5 million CDR3-containing paired-end reads. One entry per CDR3 protein, called by TCRdb with MiXCR from the 5' RACE reads. The profile covers over 1,200,000 distinct CDR3 sequences, with 59% appearing a single time and 5.5% to 8% taken by the ten largest. The data are from a study of blood T cells in healthy people across ages. The CDR3 sequence is 14 residues long. The V and J genes are TRBV12-3 or TRBV12-4 and TRBJ2-4; D possibly corresponds to TRBD1 (6 bases). The J call is in doubt because the DNA end fits TRBJ2-7 better. This sequence was found in a man aged 18 to 30 in good health. The sample was blood. Here the CDR3 DNA reads TGTGCCAGCAGTTTAGAGGGACAAGCCTACGAGCAGTACTTC. Its translation is CASSLEGQAYEQYF.